Listed below are T cell receptor beta chains from one sample, sequenced in a study of T cells after yellow fever vaccination. Each CDR3 protein is one row after TCRdb ran MiXCR on the 5' RACE reads. The sample has 230,000 or so distinct CDR3 sequences; roughly 4% are singletons. The starting material was PBMCs, obtained 15 days after the yellow fever booster vaccination. The receptors come from a man aged 18 to 30 who received the YFV17D yellow fever vaccine. The CDR3 runs from the conserved cysteine through the conserved F or W. A D gene is named only where the DNA matches it firmly. Clone size, where shown, is once, few, many, or a class for clones that have expanded.

J: TRBJ2-3; size: many; V: TRBV27; D: TRBD2; length: 17; DNA: TGTGCCAGCAGTCCCGTCGGGGGGGGCGGGCCCACAGATACGCAGTATTTT; CDR3: CASSPVGGGGPTDTQYF
J: TRBJ2-1; size: many; V: TRBV6-5; D: TRBD1; length: 15; DNA: TGTGCCAGCAGTTACGAGGACAGGCTTTACAATGAGCAGTTCTTC; CDR3: CASSYEDRLYNEQFF
J: TRBJ1-4; size: many; V: TRBV7-6; D: TRBD1; length: 14; DNA: TGTGCCAGCAGCCAGGGACAGGGGAATGAAAAACTGTTTTTT; CDR3: CASSQGQGNEKLFF
J: TRBJ2-7; size: few; V: TRBV2; D: NA; length: 14; DNA: TGTGCCAGCAGTGGTTTGAGGGGGGTCTACGAGCAGTACTTC; CDR3: CASSGLRGVYEQYF
J: TRBJ2-1; size: many; V: TRBV5-4; D: TRBD1; length: 15; DNA: TGTGCCAGCAGCTTGGGGACAGGTCTTTACAATGAGCAGTTCTTC; CDR3: CASSLGTGLYNEQFF
J: TRBJ2-1; size: few; V: TRBV27; D: TRBD2; length: 14; DNA: TGTGCCAGCAGCCTGGAGCGGGGGTGGAATGAGCAGTTCTTC; CDR3: CASSLERGWNEQFF
J: TRBJ2-4; size: many; V: TRBV12-3/TRBV12-4; D: NA; length: 16; DNA: TGTGCCAGCAGTTTCTCAGAGCTCATAGCCAAAAACATTCAGTACTTC; CDR3: CASSFSELIAKNIQYF
J: TRBJ1-5; size: many; V: TRBV20-1; D: NA; length: 12; DNA: TGCAGTGCTAGAGATTTGAATCAGCCCCAGCATTTT; CDR3: CSARDLNQPQHF
J: TRBJ1-6; size: many; V: TRBV4-3; D: TRBD1; length: 16; DNA: TGCGCCAGCAGCCCTTACGACAGGGGCGGGTATTCACCCCTCCACTTT; CDR3: CASSPYDRGGYSPLHF
J: TRBJ1-2; size: many; V: TRBV27; D: NA; length: 13; DNA: TGTGCCAGCAGCCTGACGGGAAACTATGGCTACACCTTC; CDR3: CASSLTGNYGYTF
J: TRBJ2-2; size: many; V: TRBV16; D: TRBD1; length: 15; DNA: TGTGCCAGCAGACAACAGGACAGGGGGCGCAGGGAGCTGTTTTTT; CDR3: CASRQQDRGRRELFF
J: TRBJ1-1; size: many; V: TRBV6-2/TRBV6-3; D: TRBD1; length: 16; DNA: TGTGCCAGCAGTTACCTGACCGGGACAGGTAACACTGAAGCTTTCTTT; CDR3: CASSYLTGTGNTEAFF
J: TRBJ2-7; size: many; V: TRBV7-2; D: NA; length: 14; DNA: TGTGCCAGCAGCCCGGCTTCGTACTCCTACGAGCAGTACTTC; CDR3: CASSPASYSYEQYF
J: TRBJ2-7; size: many; V: TRBV5-4; D: TRBD1; length: 14; DNA: TGTGCCAGCAGCCCCGGGACAGTGCCCTACGAGCAGTACTTC; CDR3: CASSPGTVPYEQYF
J: TRBJ2-3; size: many; V: TRBV5-1; D: TRBD2; length: 17; DNA: TGCGCCAGCAGCTTGAAAGTAGCGGGGGTTAGCACAGATACGCAGTATTTT; CDR3: CASSLKVAGVSTDTQYF
J: TRBJ2-1; size: many; V: TRBV6-2/TRBV6-3; D: TRBD2; length: 14; DNA: TGTGCCAGCAGCTCAAGCGGGGGGGCGTGGGAGCAGTTCTTC; CDR3: CASSSSGGAWEQFF
J: TRBJ1-2; size: few; V: TRBV5-6; D: NA; length: 12; DNA: TGTGCCAGCAGGCCATACGGGTATGGCTACACCTTC; CDR3: CASRPYGYGYTF
J: TRBJ2-1; size: many; V: TRBV4-3; D: NA; length: 18; DNA: TGCGCCAGCAGCCAAAGGAGGTCCGGGAGTCTCGGGTACAATGAGCAGTTCTTC; CDR3: CASSQRRSGSLGYNEQFF
J: TRBJ2-1; size: many; V: TRBV6-5; D: NA; length: 11; DNA: TGTGCCAGCAGTTACGGTAGGGAGCAGTTCTTC; CDR3: CASSYGREQFF
J: TRBJ2-3; size: many; V: TRBV10-3; D: NA; length: 15; DNA: TGTGCCATCAGTGAGAACCCGGGGCGTACAGATACGCAGTATTTT; CDR3: CAISENPGRTDTQYF
J: TRBJ1-1; size: many; V: TRBV7-3; D: TRBD1; length: 14; DNA: TGTGCCAGCAGCGATGGACAGGTGAGCACTGAAGCTTTCTTT; CDR3: CASSDGQVSTEAFF
J: TRBJ2-7; size: NA; V: TRBV13; D: NA; length: 15; DNA: TGTGCCAGCAGCCAGGTTGGGTATTTTTCTCGGGAGCAGTACTTC; CDR3: CASSQVGYFSREQYF
J: TRBJ1-5; size: many; V: TRBV7-2; D: NA; length: 15; DNA: TGTGCCAGCAGCTTGCCACTGGGACCGGGGAGGACCCAGCATTTT; CDR3: CASSLPLGPGRTQHF
J: TRBJ1-1; size: many; V: TRBV6-2/TRBV6-3; D: NA; length: 15; DNA: TGTGCCAGCAGCAAACGGGGGGCCGTGAACACTGAAGCTTTCTTT; CDR3: CASSKRGAVNTEAFF
J: TRBJ2-7; size: many; V: TRBV25-1; D: NA; length: 13; DNA: TGTGCCAGCAGTCATAAAAAGCTCTACGAGCAGTACTTC; CDR3: CASSHKKLYEQYF
J: TRBJ1-2; size: few; V: TRBV5-5; D: NA; length: 15; DNA: TGTGCCAGCAGCCTCCTAGGACGTTTTAACTATGGCTACACCTTC; CDR3: CASSLLGRFNYGYTF
J: TRBJ1-1; size: many; V: TRBV3-1; D: NA; length: 14; DNA: TGTGCCAGCAGCCGGTCCTCCGCGGACACTGAAGCTTTCTTT; CDR3: CASSRSSADTEAFF
J: TRBJ2-1; size: many; V: TRBV5-6; D: TRBD1; length: 15; DNA: TGTGCCAGCAGCTTCACAGGGGGCGGCTTTGGCTCGCAGTTCTTC; CDR3: CASSFTGGGFGSQFF
J: TRBJ2-3; size: NA; V: TRBV12-3/TRBV12-4; D: TRBD2; length: 16; DNA: TGTGCCAGCAGTTTAAGACTAGCGGGGGGCGGGGATACGCAGTATTTT; CDR3: CASSLRLAGGGDTQYF
J: TRBJ2-3; size: many; V: TRBV20-1; D: NA; length: 12; DNA: TGCAGTGCTCTCTCGACGTCAGATACGCAGTATTTT; CDR3: CSALSTSDTQYF
J: TRBJ2-1; size: many; V: TRBV28; D: TRBD2; length: 15; DNA: TGTGCCAGCAGGCGCCCCGACCTAGCGGGGGGGCCTCAGTTCTTC; CDR3: CASRRPDLAGGPQFF
J: TRBJ1-2; size: many; V: TRBV7-9; D: NA; length: 13; DNA: TGTGCCAGCAGCCCAATCGGGTTGTGGGGCTACACCTTC; CDR3: CASSPIGLWGYTF